This T cell receptor beta chain was profiled in a study of T cell changes during pregnancy in multiple sclerosis. The CDR3 runs 14 residues. In germline, CDR1 is GTSNPN, CDR2 SVGIG (reference sequence). V lost 4 bases and J lost 6, with 16 bases in between. TCRdb keeps only in-frame clones here, not all; method: immunoSEQ multiplex PCR. The repertoire consists of approximately 100,000 clones, with around 90% occurring once and the leading ten covering 2.5% to 3.5%. This sequence originates from a female donor with multiple sclerosis, enrolled in a pregnancy study. The sample consisted of peripheral blood, taken in the second trimester of pregnancy. This sequence joins TRBV30 and TRBJ1-5, with D perhaps matching TRBD1 (5 bases). The chain's CDR3 is CAWTEGALSQPQHF. CDR3 coding DNA: TGTGCCTGGACTGAAGGGGCGCTTAGTCAGCCCCAGCATTTT.